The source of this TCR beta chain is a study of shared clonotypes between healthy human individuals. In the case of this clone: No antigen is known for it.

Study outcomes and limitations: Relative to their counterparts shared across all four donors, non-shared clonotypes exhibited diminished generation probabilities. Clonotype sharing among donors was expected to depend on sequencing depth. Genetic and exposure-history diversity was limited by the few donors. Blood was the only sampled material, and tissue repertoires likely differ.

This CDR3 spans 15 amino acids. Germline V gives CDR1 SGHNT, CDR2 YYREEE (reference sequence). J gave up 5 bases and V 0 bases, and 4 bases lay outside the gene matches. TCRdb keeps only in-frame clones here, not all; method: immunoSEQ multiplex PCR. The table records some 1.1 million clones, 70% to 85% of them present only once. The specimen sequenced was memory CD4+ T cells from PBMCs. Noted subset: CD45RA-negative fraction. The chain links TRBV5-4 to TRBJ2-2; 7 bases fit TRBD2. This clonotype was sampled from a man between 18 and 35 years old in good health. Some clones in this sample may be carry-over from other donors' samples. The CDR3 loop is CASSLEGGLTGELFF. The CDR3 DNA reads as TGTGCCAGCAGCTTGGAGGGAGGGTTGACCGGGGAGCTGTTTTTT.